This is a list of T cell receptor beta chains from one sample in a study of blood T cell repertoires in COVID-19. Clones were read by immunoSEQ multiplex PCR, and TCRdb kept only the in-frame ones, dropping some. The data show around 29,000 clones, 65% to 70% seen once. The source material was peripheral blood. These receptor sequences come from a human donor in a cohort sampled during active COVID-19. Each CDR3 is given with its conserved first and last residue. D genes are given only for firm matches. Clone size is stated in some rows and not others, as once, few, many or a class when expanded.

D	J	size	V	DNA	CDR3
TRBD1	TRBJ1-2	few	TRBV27	TGTGCCAGCAGTTCAGGGGGTTTAGACTATGGCTACACCTTC	CASSSGGLDYGYTF
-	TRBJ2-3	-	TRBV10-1	TGCGCCAGCAGTGGAGCGACTAGCACAGATACGCAGTATTTT	CASSGATSTDTQYF
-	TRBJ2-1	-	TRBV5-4	TGTGCCAGCAGCTTAACTACCTTAAGCTCCTACAATGAGCAGTTCTTC	CASSLTTLSSYNEQFF
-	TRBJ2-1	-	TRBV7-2	TGTGCCAGCATCCCGGTGGGGGGTGCTTACAATGAGCAGTTCTTC	CASIPVGGAYNEQFF
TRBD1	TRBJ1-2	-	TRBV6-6	TGTGCCAGCAGTCGCTCGGACAGGAGTGGCTATGGCTACACCTTC	CASSRSDRSGYGYTF
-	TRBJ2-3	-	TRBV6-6	TGTGCCAGCAGTAAGACACCAGGCGCAGATACGCAGTATTTT	CASSKTPGADTQYF
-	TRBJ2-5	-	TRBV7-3	TGTGCCAGCAGCCCGAACCAGGACCGGAGGGGGACCCAGTACTTC	CASSPNQDRRGTQYF
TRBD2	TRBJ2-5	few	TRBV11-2	TGTGCCAGCAGCTCAGACTGGCTAGCGGGAGATGCGGAGCCCCAAGAGACCCAGTACTTC	CASSSDWLAGDAEPQETQYF
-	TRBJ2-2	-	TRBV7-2	TGTGCCAGCAGCTTAAGTCTAGACACCGGGGAGCTGTTTTTT	CASSLSLDTGELFF
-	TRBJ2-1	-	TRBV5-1	TGCGCCAGCAGCTCGGACTCGAAGTGGTTCTTC	CASSSDSKWFF
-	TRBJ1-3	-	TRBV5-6	TGTGCCAGCAGCTTGGGGACAGTCTCTGGAAACACCATATATTTT	CASSLGTVSGNTIYF
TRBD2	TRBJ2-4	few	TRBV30	TGTGCCTGGAGTGGGTTAACGGGGGGGTCGGACATTCAGTACTTC	CAWSGLTGGSDIQYF
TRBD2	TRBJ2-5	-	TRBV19	TGTGCCAGTAGTATTGGCCTAGCGGGGGGGCAAGGCGAAGAGACCCAGTACTTC	CASSIGLAGGQGEETQYF